This T cell receptor (beta chain) was sequenced during a study of circulating tumor DNA in untreated peripheral T-cell lymphoma (dated by TCRdb to about 2021). Taken from the germline V gene, the CDR1 and CDR2 loops are KGHSH and LQKENI. V and J are trimmed by 3 bases and 0 bases, and the gene matches miss 13 bases of the junction. CDR3 length: 19 amino acids, cysteine to phenylalanine. Just CDR3 DNA is preserved here, 57 bases in frame from base 1. Libraries were made using the immunoSEQ multiplex PCR assay. Held by TCRdb, this immuneACCESS table contains in-frame sequences only and omits some clones. Under half of the omission traces to an unresolved V gene where checked; the cause of the rest is unknown. For this sample the table gives roughly 8,600 clones, of which 82% were detected only once. The ten largest clones represent about 2% of the sample. About this clone itself: It lacks a known antigen. Base qualities are missing; no much larger clone stands one base away.

Overall study outcomes, separate from this receptor: Tumor-specific clonotypes were identified in roughly four fifths of patients, with identification achieved from approximately 87% of baseline tissues and about 63% of baseline serum samples.

To identify tumor-specific TCR clonotypes, tumor tissue taken at baseline, before any treatment, was sequenced. To monitor patients with peripheral T-cell lymphoma who were getting frontline treatment on a trial, the study applied next-generation sequencing to T-cell receptor sequences. The source material was tumor tissue. This sequence originates from a human donor with peripheral T-cell lymphoma. In this chain, TRBV18 is recombined with TRBJ1-3; 8 central nucleotides agree with TRBD1. The CDR3: CASSPKGTGPDGSGNTIYF. The nucleotide sequence reads TGTGCCAGCTCACCGAAAGGGACAGGTCCGGACGGCTCTGGAAACACCATATATTTT.